This entry concerns a single T cell receptor beta chain. Participants' reported clinical history set cohort assignment. The CDR3 covers 19 residues. V shed 2 bases, J shed 4 bases, and the junction held 20 bases outside the gene matches. CDR1 SGHRS and CDR2 YFSETQ come from the germline V gene. This sample is drawn from a study of blood T cell repertoires in COVID-19. Some clones are missing from TCRdb's copy, which holds only in-frame ones; the method was immunoSEQ multiplex PCR. Among under 350,000 clones listed, just over 85% were seen once. The chain joins TRBV5-1 to TRBJ1-2, with 7 bases fitting TRBD1. This clonotype originated in a middle-aged woman with acute COVID-19. What was sequenced was PBMCs or T cells enriched from blood (not recorded which). The CDR3 bases are TGCGCCAGCAGCTTCTTAGTTCCGGGACAGAGAGCTTCAGGCTATGGCTACACCTTC. Its protein product is CASSFLVPGQRASGYGYTF.